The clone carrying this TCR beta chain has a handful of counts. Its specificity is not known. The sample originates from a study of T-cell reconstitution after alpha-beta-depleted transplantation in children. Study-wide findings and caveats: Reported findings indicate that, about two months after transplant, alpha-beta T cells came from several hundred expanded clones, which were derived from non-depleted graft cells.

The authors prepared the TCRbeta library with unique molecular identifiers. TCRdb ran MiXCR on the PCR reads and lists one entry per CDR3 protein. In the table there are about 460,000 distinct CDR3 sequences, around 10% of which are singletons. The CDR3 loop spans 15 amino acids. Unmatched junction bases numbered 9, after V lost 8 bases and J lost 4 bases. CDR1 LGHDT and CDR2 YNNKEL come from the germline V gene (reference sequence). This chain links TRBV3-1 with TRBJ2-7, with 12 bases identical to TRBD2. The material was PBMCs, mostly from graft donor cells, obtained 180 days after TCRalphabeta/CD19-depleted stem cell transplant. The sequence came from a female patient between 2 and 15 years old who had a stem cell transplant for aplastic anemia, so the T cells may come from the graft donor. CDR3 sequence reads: CASCRGLAGQYEQYV. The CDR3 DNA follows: TGTGCCAGCTGCCGGGGACTAGCGGGCCAATACGAGCAGTACGTC.